These 21 T cell receptor beta chains were sequenced from one sample in a study of blood T cells in healthy people across ages. PCR was performed a second time for roughly 6 to 12 cycles using a sample-barcoded 5' primer and a J-beta primer mix. TCRdb passed the 5' RACE reads through MiXCR, listing each CDR3 protein once. The sample carries hundreds of thousands of distinct CDR3 sequences, around half recorded once. Material: blood. These receptor sequences come from a woman in her sixties or seventies in good health.

The chain uses TRBV5-4 and TRBJ2-7; 8 bases are shared with TRBD2. CDR1 SGHNT and CDR2 YYREEE come from the germline V gene (reference sequence). This CDR3 is 15 amino acids long. The junction had 2 bases not matched to a gene; V was cut back by 0 bases and J by 0 bases. The CDR3 bases are TGTGCCAGCAGCTTGGACGGGAGGGCCTCCTACGAGCAGTACTTC. Residues: CASSLDGRASYEQYF.

The genes are TRBV29-1 and TRBJ2-7, with TRBD2 matching 10 bases. The V gene's germline CDR1 is SQVTM and CDR2 ANQGSEA. There are 15 residues in the CDR3. J lost 3 bases, V lost 6 bases, and 11 bases had no gene match. The CDR3 spells CSVGFLAGVFYEQYF. CDR3 DNA: TGCAGCGTGGGATTCCTAGCGGGGGTTTTCTACGAGCAGTACTTC.

This clonotype was detected only once. One end of the junction does not line up with germline, which may come from a read error. The rearrangement links TRBV5-5 to TRBJ2-1; 10 positions match TRBD2. CDR3 length: 15 residues. Per the germline V gene, CDR1 is SGHKS and CDR2 is YYEKEE (reference sequence). The CDR3 sequence: CASSLALAGANGQFF. In nucleotides, the CDR3 is TGTGCCAGCAGCTTGGCGCTAGCGGGAGCGAATGGGCAGTTCTTC.

This clonotype was observed a handful of times. The chain is built from TRBV3-1 and TRBJ1-6; maybe TRBD1 (6 bases). Per germline, CDR1 LGHDT and CDR2 YNNKEL (reference sequence). V was shortened by 2 bases and J by 4 bases, with 9 bases between the two germline ends. This CDR3 has 15 amino acids. The CDR3 loop reads CASSQSQGYNSPLHF. CDR3 in DNA: TGTGCCAGCAGCCAAAGTCAGGGGTATAATTCACCCCTCCACTTT.

V gene TRBV5-1 combines with J gene TRBJ2-1, with TRBD2 as a possible D gene (6 bases). The CDR3 runs 13 residues. Germline CDR1 reads SGHRS; CDR2 reads YFSETQ. V lost 3 bases and J 7 bases, leaving 11 bases between the germline ends. CDR3 loop: CASSYGGINEQFF. In DNA, the CDR3 is TGCGCCAGCAGCTACGGCGGGATAAATGAGCAGTTCTTC.

This clonotype has only a few counts. V usage is TRBV6-1 and J usage is TRBJ1-2; 8 nucleotides align to TRBD1. The CDR3 runs to 13 residues. Unmatched junction bases numbered 5, after V lost 4 bases and J lost 7 bases. CDR1 is MNHNS, CDR2 SASEGT, per germline. CDR3 in amino acids: CASSGRDRSGYTF. The CDR3 region has the DNA TGTGCCAGCAGTGGCCGGGACAGGAGTGGCTACACCTTC.

This clonotype appeared a few times. V is TRBV27 and J is TRBJ1-2; maybe TRBD1 (5 bases). Germline CDR1 MNHEY, CDR2 SMNVEV (reference sequence). The CDR3 consists of 15 residues. V lost 3 bases to trimming and J lost 1 base, with 12 bases between them. The CDR3 nucleotides read TGTGCCAGCAGTTTCGGGGGACCCCATAACTATGGCTACACCTTC. The encoded protein is CASSFGGPHNYGYTF.

V usage is TRBV27 and J usage is TRBJ2-7, with TRBD1 identical over 7 bases. The J segment lost 3 bases and the V segment lost 6 bases, leaving 8 bases of the junction unmatched. The CDR3 covers 14 residues. Per germline, CDR1 MNHEY and CDR2 SMNVEV (reference sequence). Written as DNA, the CDR3 is TGTGCCAGCAGAAGAGACAGGGACCACTACGAGCAGTACTTC. As protein: CASRRDRDHYEQYF.

This clonotype came up a few times. The chain couples TRBV25-1 to TRBJ2-5; possibly TRBD2 for D (5 bases). The CDR3 covers 15 residues. CDR1 and CDR2 (germline): MGHDK, SYGVNS. With 2 bases removed from V and 1 base from J, the gap between germline ends came to 11 bases. The DNA for the CDR3 is TGTGCCAGCAGTGAACCCCGGGGTCGCCAAGAGACCCAGTACTTC. It specifies CASSEPRGRQETQYF.

In this sample, this clonotype turned up a few times. The chain has TRBV29-1 and TRBJ2-1, with TRBD2 identical over 8 bases. The germline V gene has CDR1 SQVTM and CDR2 ANQGSEA. This CDR3 is 13 amino acids long. V shed 7 bases, J shed 10 bases, and the junction held 12 bases outside the gene matches. CDR3 protein: CSGRAPGGGEQFF. CDR3 coding DNA: TGCAGCGGCAGAGCTCCCGGGGGGGGCGAGCAGTTCTTC.

This chain links TRBV7-2 with TRBJ2-1; D possibly matches TRBD1 or TRBD2 (5 bases each). The CDR3 runs to 17 residues. V was pared by 1 base and J by 4 bases, with 17 bases between. The germline gives CDR1 SGHTA, CDR2 FQGNSA. CDR3: CASSLGGSDSEYNEQFF. The CDR3 region has the DNA TGTGCCAGCAGCTTAGGGGGGAGTGATAGCGAGTACAATGAGCAGTTCTTC.

The chain combines TRBV3-1 with TRBJ2-6; D is uncertain. Per the germline V gene, CDR1 is LGHDT and CDR2 is YNNKEL (reference sequence). Between the trimmed V and J ends, which lost 2 bases and 4 bases, there was a span of 9 bases. The CDR3 loop spans 15 amino acids. CDR3: CASSQIRPGANVLTF. CDR3 sequence (DNA): TGTGCCAGCAGCCAAATCAGGCCCGGGGCCAACGTCCTGACTTTC.

The table lists this clonotype with a few counts. The chain employs TRBV24-1 and TRBJ2-2; 7 bases fit TRBD2. Per germline, CDR1 KGHDR and CDR2 SFDVKD. V shed 9 bases, J shed 4 bases, and the junction held 4 bases outside the gene matches. The CDR3 is made up of 13 amino acids. The DNA for the CDR3 is TGTGCCACCGGCCGGGAGGTCACCGGGGAGCTGTTTTTT. It codes for CATGREVTGELFF.

This clonotype has only a few counts. The chain links TRBV2 to TRBJ2-3; D remains ambiguous. The V end was cut by 1 base, the J end by 6 bases, with 5 bases between. There are 12 residues in the CDR3. Germline-derived CDR1 and CDR2 are SNHLY and FYNNEI. The CDR3 DNA is TGTGCCAGCAGTGAAGACCTGGATACGCAGTATTTT. It encodes CASSEDLDTQYF.

This clonotype was detected only a few times. The chain couples TRBV10-3 to TRBJ2-3; D not certain. V lost 1 base to trimming and J lost 2 bases, with 10 bases between them. Germline V gene lookup returns CDR1 ENHRY and CDR2 SYGVKD. The CDR3 length is 15 residues. The CDR3 loop reads CAISELWTATDTQYF. The CDR3 nucleotides are TGTGCCATCAGTGAGTTGTGGACCGCCACAGATACGCAGTATTTT.

The chain is built from TRBV27 and TRBJ2-7; 7 nucleotides match TRBD1. This CDR3 region has 13 residues. Trimming cost V 2 bases and J 9 bases; bases outside gene matches: 7. Germline CDR1 is MNHEY and CDR2 is SMNVEV (reference sequence). The CDR3 loop reads CASSLRQGGAQYF. The DNA for the CDR3 is TGTGCCAGCAGTTTAAGACAGGGCGGCGCGCAGTACTTC.

The V and J genes are TRBV20-1 and TRBJ2-2; 12 nucleotides agree with TRBD2. The CDR3 length is 16 residues. Germline V gives CDR1 DFQATT, CDR2 SNEGSKA (reference sequence). Losses at the gene ends were 3 bases for V and 4 bases for J; bases not matched to a gene: 6. In DNA form, the CDR3 reads TGCAGTGCTAGCCTCCTAGCGGGAGGGCCCACCGGGGAGCTGTTTTTT. Translation gives CSASLLAGGPTGELFF.

This clonotype was detected a few times. The V gene is TRBV7-9, the J gene TRBJ2-1; 10 bases fit TRBD2. V lost 1 base to trimming and J lost 6 bases; unmatched junction nucleotides: 9. Germline lookup yields CDR1 SEHNR and CDR2 FQNEAQ (reference sequence). This CDR3 is 17 amino acids long. The CDR3 sequence is CASSLGAGGPQSNEQFF. DNA for the CDR3: TGTGCCAGCAGCTTAGGAGCGGGAGGGCCCCAGAGCAATGAGCAGTTCTTC.

This clonotype turned up a few times. V is TRBV7-3 and J is TRBJ2-2, with 9 nucleotides matching TRBD2. Germline CDR1 SGHTA, CDR2 FQGTGA. This CDR3 has 16 residues. J lost 1 base, V lost 5 bases, and 5 bases had no gene match. The DNA for the CDR3 is TGTGCCAGCAGCATTACGACTAGCGGGAACACCGGGGAGCTGTTTTTT. Protein: CASSITTSGNTGELFF.

The V gene is TRBV7-3, the J gene TRBJ2-1, with a possible D match to TRBD2 (5 bases). The V gene lost 7 bases and the J gene lost 8 bases, with 21 bases spanning the gap. Germline-derived CDR1 and CDR2 are SGHTA and FQGTGA. CDR3 length equals 15 residues. CDR3 sequence reads: CASKGEADPGDEQFF. The CDR3 nucleotides read TGTGCCAGCAAGGGTGAGGCGGACCCCGGGGATGAGCAGTTCTTC.

This chain connects TRBV6-5 to TRBJ1-4; 7 bases are a match to TRBD1. The germline CDR1 and CDR2 sequences are MNHEY and SVGAGI. This CDR3 spans 15 amino acids. V was clipped by 6 bases and J by 8 bases; unmatched bases: 12. This CDR3 is CASRMGQSVWEKLFF. In DNA, the CDR3 is TGTGCCAGCAGAATGGGACAGTCGGTTTGGGAAAAACTGTTTTTT.